This T cell receptor beta chain appears in the sequencing data of a study of T cells after yellow fever vaccination. Overall study: When fractions had low cell numbers, they were prepared with SMART-Seq v4 Ultra Low Input.

TCRdb redid the calling of the 5' RACE reads with MiXCR, one entry per CDR3 protein. The table includes fewer than 350,000 distinct CDR3 sequences, 8.7% detected once. Trimming left V 7 bases short and J 5 bases short, with 11 bases between. CDR1 and CDR2 from the germline V gene are SNHLY and FYNNEI. The CDR3 extends over 12 amino acids. The chain carries TRBV2 and TRBJ2-5; tentative D call: TRBD1 (6 bases). Sequenced here: PBMCs, sampled on the day of the first yellow fever vaccination. This TCR came from a young man who received the YFV17D yellow fever vaccine. The CDR3 sequence: CASKSGDETQYF. The CDR3 coding sequence is TGTGCCAGCAAATCAGGGGACGAGACCCAGTACTTC.